The next 28 T cell receptor beta chains were all read from a single sample in a study of T cells in Graves' hyperthyroidism and ophthalmopathy. TCR beta CDR3 regions were amplified from RNA transcripts. First-round RT-PCR targeting the TCR CDR3 was performed with the HTBI primer set. TCRdb redid the calling of the multiplex PCR reads with MiXCR, one entry per CDR3 protein. In the table there are about 840,000 distinct CDR3 sequences, around 39% of which are singletons. The sequenced material came from blood. These TCRs come from a man aged 18-30 years with Graves' hyperthyroidism.

This clonotype has at least ten counts. V is TRBV2 and J is TRBJ1-5, with D possibly matching TRBD1 (5 bases). Germline V gene lookup returns CDR1 SNHLY and CDR2 FYNNEI. With 3 bases removed from V and 4 bases from J, the gap between germline ends came to 7 bases. The CDR3 runs to 13 residues. The CDR3 reads CASSDRENQPQHF. CDR3 DNA sequence: TGTGCCAGCAGTGACAGGGAGAATCAGCCCCAGCATTTT.

The CDR3 protein is CASSLHRGDYEQYF. CDR3 nucleotide sequence: TGTGCCAGCTCACTACACAGGGGGGACTACGAGCAGTACTTC. This sequence joins TRBV5-4 and TRBJ2-7; 8 nucleotides agree with TRBD1. Germline V CDR1 and CDR2: SGHNT, YYREEE (reference sequence). V shed 7 bases and J 3 bases; nucleotides not matched to a gene: 9. The CDR3 runs 14 residues.

This clonotype was found many times. The rearrangement uses TRBV7-8 and TRBJ1-2; the D gene is possibly TRBD1 (5 bases). The germline V gene encodes CDR1 SGHVS and CDR2 FQNEAQ. The CDR3 is 15 amino acids. The germline V and J ends were trimmed by 5 bases and 1 base, with 14 bases remaining between them. CDR3: CASSRSTENNYGYTF. The CDR3 region has the DNA TGTGCCAGCAGCCGATCGACAGAGAATAACTATGGCTACACCTTC.

Worth noting for this clonotype: The junction departs from the called germline gene at one end, perhaps through a read error. The V call is TRBV20-1, the J call TRBJ1-4; D possibly corresponds to TRBD1 (6 bases). CDR1 and CDR2 (germline): DFQATT, SNEGSKA (reference sequence). CDR3 size: 14 residues. This chain's CDR3 is CSARAGEDNEKLFF. The CDR3 nucleotides read TGCAGTGCTAGAGCAGGGGAGGATAATGAAAAGCTGTTTTTT.

Notes on this clonotype: Germline and junction disagree at one end, which may indicate a read error. This rearrangement joins TRBV7-3 to TRBJ1-3; tentative D call: TRBD1 (6 bases). CDR1 and CDR2 from the germline V gene are SGHTA and FQGTGA. This CDR3 is 15 amino acids long. CDR3 sequence (DNA): TGCGCCAGCAGCCAAACGGCAGGGGTTGGAAACACCATATATTTT. It yields the protein CASSQTAGVGNTIYF. Using reference TRBV7-3 and TRBJ1-3 for the parts outside the CDR3, the full variable domain is GAGVSQTPSNKVTEKGKYVELRCDPISGHTALYWYRQSLGQGPEFLIYFQGTGAADDSGLPNDRFFAVRPEGSVSTLKIQRTERGDSAVYLCASSQTAGVGNTIYFGEGSWLTVV.

The chain combines TRBV30 with TRBJ2-7; D remains unclear. This CDR3 region has 13 residues. Germline lookup yields CDR1 GTSNPN and CDR2 SVGIG (reference sequence). V was shortened by 0 bases and J by 4 bases, with 10 bases between the two germline ends. DNA of the CDR3: TGTGCCTGGAGTGTAGGTGGAAATTACGAGCAGTACTTC. Translating it yields CAWSVGGNYEQYF.

The rearrangement links TRBV19 to TRBJ2-2; D tentatively reads TRBD1 or TRBD2 (5 bases each). CDR1 LNHDA and CDR2 SQIVND come from the germline V gene (reference sequence). The CDR3 sequence is 15 residues long. The ends were cut back, 0 bases at V and 8 bases at J, with 13 bases in the middle. This CDR3 reads CASSIDPGPQGELFF. CDR3 DNA: TGTGCCAGTAGTATAGACCCGGGACCTCAAGGGGAGCTGTTTTTT.

In its sample, this clonotype was seen a few times. This rearrangement joins TRBV12-3 or TRBV12-4 to TRBJ1-1; D unresolved. CDR3 length equals 11 residues. Trimming removed 6 bases at V and 3 bases at J, with 5 bases between. The CDR3 spells CASRTHTEAFF. The CDR3 nucleotides read TGTGCCAGCAGGACCCACACTGAAGCTTTCTTT.

The sample holds a few counts of this clonotype. The chain's CDR3 is CASSYDSLNEKLFF. CDR3 coding DNA: TGTGCCAGCAGTTACGACAGCCTTAATGAAAAACTGTTTTTT. The genes are TRBV12-3 or TRBV12-4 and TRBJ1-4; TRBD1 is a possible D gene (5 bases). The CDR3 consists of 14 residues. Between the trimmed V and J ends, which lost 4 bases and 4 bases, there was a span of 10 bases.

The sample holds one count of this clonotype. CDR3 DNA: TGTGCCAGCAGTTTGGAGAGGGCTAGCTCCTATAAGCAGTACTTC. It yields the protein CASSLERASSYKQYF. V gene TRBV28 combines with J gene TRBJ2-7, with a weak D call TRBD2 (5 bases). The CDR3 has 15 amino acids. The germline V gene encodes CDR1 MDHEN and CDR2 SYDVKM. V was trimmed by 3 bases and J by 8 bases, leaving 20 bases between them.

J is TRBJ2-7 and V is TRBV4-1; TRBD1 matches 7 bases. The CDR3 runs to 16 residues. Germline V gene data show CDR1 as MGHRA and CDR2 as YSYEKL. Trimming cost V 1 base and J 7 bases; bases outside gene matches: 13. The chain's CDR3 is CASSQGLSDRLREQYF. CDR3 sequence (DNA): TGCGCCAGCAGCCAAGGACTGTCGGACAGGCTGAGGGAGCAGTACTTC.

V gene TRBV3-1 combines with J gene TRBJ1-1; unclear D gene. Between the trimmed V and J ends, which lost 4 bases and 5 bases, there was a span of 17 bases. The CDR3 loop spans 15 amino acids. CDR1 and CDR2 from the germline V gene are LGHDT and YNNKEL (reference sequence). The chain's CDR3 is CASSPRGEGGTEAFF. Written as DNA, the CDR3 is TGTGCCAGCAGCCCTCGTGGCGAGGGTGGTACTGAAGCTTTCTTT.

J is TRBJ2-2 and V is TRBV24-1, with D unresolved. There are 13 residues in the CDR3. Germline lookup yields CDR1 KGHDR and CDR2 SFDVKD. Trimming stripped 4 bases from V and 4 bases from J, with 6 bases between. CDR3 DNA sequence: TGTGCCACCAGTGAGACTGGCACCGGGGAGCTGTTTTTT. Its translation: CATSETGTGELFF.

This rearrangement joins TRBV5-1 to TRBJ2-7; 9 nucleotides agree with TRBD1. Germline V gives CDR1 SGHRS, CDR2 YFSETQ. The junction had 10 bases not matched to a gene; V was cut back by 4 bases and J by 5 bases. The CDR3 consists of 15 residues. The CDR3 sequence is CASSQDPGQGNEQYF. The CDR3 DNA follows: TGCGCCAGCAGCCAAGATCCGGGACAGGGAAACGAGCAGTACTTC. Full variable domain (missing parts from reference TRBV5-1 and TRBJ2-7): KAGVTQTPRYLIKTRGQQVTLSCSPISGHRSVSWYQQTPGQGLQFLFEYFSETQRNKGNFPGRFSGRQFSNSRSEMNVSTLELGDSALYLCASSQDPGQGNEQYFGPGTRLTVT.

V is TRBV29-1 and J is TRBJ2-5; D remains unclear. V lost 8 bases and J 0 bases, leaving 10 bases between the germline ends. CDR1 and CDR2 (germline): SQVTM, ANQGSEA. The CDR3 totals 12 residues. CDR3 in amino acids: CSRMGNQETQYF. DNA of the CDR3: TGCAGCCGGATGGGGAACCAAGAGACCCAGTACTTC. The full variable domain, rest sourced from reference TRBV29-1 and TRBJ2-5, is SAVISQKPSRDICQRGTSLTIQCQVDSQVTMMFWYRQQPGQSLTLIATANQGSEATYESGFVIDKFPISRPNLTFSTLTVSNMSPEDSSIYLCSRMGNQETQYFGPGTRLLVL.

This chain connects TRBV6-5 to TRBJ1-4, with 12 bases aligning to TRBD1. CDR1 is MNHEY and CDR2 is SVGAGI in the germline V gene. Trimming at V came to 2 bases and at J to 8 bases, leaving 3 bases not matched to a gene. CDR3 length: 15 residues. For the CDR3, the DNA is TGTGCCAGCAGTTACGGGACAGGGGGCGAAGAAAAACTGTTTTTT. Amino acids: CASSYGTGGEEKLFF.

With regard to this clonotype: The junction shows a germline mismatch at one end, possibly a read error. V and J are TRBV7-9 and TRBJ2-7; D remains ambiguous. Germline CDR1 SEHNR, CDR2 FQNEAQ (reference sequence). The CDR3 loop spans 14 amino acids. The CDR3 region is CASSLGFLSYGQYF. The CDR3 coding sequence is TGTGCCAGCAGCTTAGGGTTTCTCTCCTACGGGCAGTACTTC.

This chain joins TRBV29-1 and TRBJ2-2; 9 bases align to TRBD1. V lost 8 bases, J lost 4 bases, and 11 bases stayed unmatched. This CDR3 comprises 15 residues. Germline V gene data show CDR1 as SQVTM and CDR2 as ANQGSEA. The CDR3 here is CSSRQGVGVTGELFF. The CDR3 DNA reads as TGCAGCTCAAGACAGGGGGTCGGTGTCACCGGGGAGCTGTTTTTT.

This clonotype was counted only a few times. The chain carries TRBV6-5 and TRBJ1-1; weak D call: TRBD1 (5 bases). V dropped 7 bases and J dropped 1 base, with 10 bases sitting between them. The germline V gene has CDR1 MNHEY and CDR2 SVGAGI. This CDR3 is built from 13 residues. Here the CDR3 DNA reads TGTGCCAGCATACCGACAGCGAACACTGAAGCTTTCTTT. Translation gives CASIPTANTEAFF.

Notes on this clonotype: At one end the junction does not follow the germline gene, possibly because of a read error. The chain carries TRBV11-2 and TRBJ2-5; TRBD2 matches at 10 bases. There are 19 residues in the CDR3. The germline V gene has CDR1 SGHAT and CDR2 FQNNGV. CDR3 DNA: TGTGCCAGCAGCTTAGGAGTCCCAGCGGGGGGGAGGTACCAAGAGACCCAGTATTTC. Its protein is CASSLGVPAGGRYQETQYF.

This clonotype showed up many times. The V call is TRBV20-1, the J call TRBJ1-1, with D uncertain. The CDR3 runs to 13 residues. CDR1 is DFQATT, CDR2 SNEGSKA, per germline (reference sequence). V lost 3 bases to trimming and J lost 4 bases, with 12 bases between them. The CDR3, as DNA: TGCAGTGCTAGTGATCCCCGGAGCACTGAAGCTTTCTTT. As protein: CSASDPRSTEAFF.

As concerns this clonotype: The CDR3 does not close with the conserved phenylalanine or tryptophan, likely indicating a read error. The rearrangement links TRBV20-1 to TRBJ1-5, with D possibly being TRBD1 (5 bases). CDR3 size: 12 residues. CDR1 is DFQATT and CDR2 is SNEGSKA in the germline V gene (reference sequence). CDR3: CSARTGNQPQHL. In DNA, the CDR3 is TGCAGTGCTAGAACAGGCAACCAGCCCCAGCATCTT.

This clonotype has just a few counts. CDR3 loop: CASSGGAGVQPQYF. Here the CDR3 DNA reads TGTGCCAGCAGCGGTGGGGCAGGGGTTCAGCCCCAGTACTTC. The chain links TRBV7-9 to TRBJ2-5; D perhaps matches TRBD1 (6 bases). There are 14 residues in the CDR3. CDR1 is SEHNR and CDR2 is FQNEAQ in the germline V gene (reference sequence). Trimming cost V 5 bases and J 9 bases, with 19 bases left between them.

A note on this clonotype: One end of the junction varies from germline; a read error may be responsible. This chain joins TRBV7-8 and TRBJ1-1; D not resolved. CDR1 and CDR2 from the germline V gene are SGHVS and FQNEAQ. CDR3 length: 12 residues. CDR3 sequence reads: CASSQTTVGIRF. The CDR3 bases are TGTGCCAGCAGCCAAACGACGGTTGGGATTCGATTT.

This clonotype has more than one count but fewer than ten. The genes are TRBV20-1 and TRBJ1-6, with unresolved D. The germline V gene encodes CDR1 DFQATT and CDR2 SNEGSKA (reference sequence). The ends were cut back, 1 base at V and 9 bases at J, with 13 bases in the middle. The CDR3 totals 14 residues. CDR3 residues: CSARGAAGSSPLHF. DNA for the CDR3: TGCAGTGCTAGAGGGGCGGCCGGATCTTCACCCCTCCACTTT.

The chain uses TRBV2 and TRBJ2-7; D unresolved. The V gene lost 4 bases and the J gene lost 9 bases, with 13 bases spanning the gap. This CDR3 is built from 12 residues. The V gene's germline CDR1 is SNHLY and CDR2 FYNNEI. Written as DNA, the CDR3 is TGTGCCAGCAGTGGGACCCCTCTAGGGCAGTACTTC. It is translated as CASSGTPLGQYF.

This clonotype was seen repeatedly, ten times or more. This chain joins TRBV19 and TRBJ1-5; possibly TRBD1 for D (6 bases). The V and J ends lost 8 bases and 9 bases respectively, with 17 bases between them. The CDR3 covers 13 residues. Per germline, CDR1 LNHDA and CDR2 SQIVND (reference sequence). CDR3 DNA sequence: TGTGCCAGTCACAGGGAGGGGAAAGGGCCCCAGCATTTT. It is translated as CASHREGKGPQHF.

The chain employs TRBV4-3 and TRBJ1-5, with TRBD1 identical over 8 bases. The CDR3 covers 15 residues. Trimming removed 1 base from V and 5 bases from J; junction bases left unmatched: 4. CDR1 and CDR2 (germline): LGHNA, YSLEER. The CDR3 loop is CASSQGTGYDQPQHF. The CDR3 nucleotides read TGCGCCAGCAGCCAAGGGACAGGGTATGATCAGCCCCAGCATTTT.